This entry describes one T cell receptor beta chain. Its antigen is unknown. The sample comes from a study of shared clonotypes between healthy human individuals. Broader study findings: The naive CD4 repertoires of a few donors were compared, and around 5% of clonotypes were shared. Sequencing of the sorted subsets was shown by rarefaction to be incomplete despite large depth. When compared with the clonotypes that were shared by all four sorted-subset donors, the non-shared clonotypes turned out to have lower generation probabilities.

Germline V gives CDR1 SGHNT, CDR2 YYREEE (reference sequence). V was trimmed by 3 bases and J by 2 bases, leaving 9 bases between them. The CDR3 totals 15 residues. The method was immunoSEQ multiplex PCR; TCRdb's version includes in-frame clones alone and lacks a portion of them. Here the sample spans some 87,000 clones, approximately 75% being singletons. The receptor was isolated from a man under 40 in good health. The J gene is TRBJ2-6, the V gene TRBV5-4; D perhaps matches TRBD1 (6 bases). The sample comprised memory CD8+ T cells sorted from blood. Subset specified: CD45RO+ cells pooled with CCR7-negative TemRA cells. CDR3 region: CASSYSGAGANVLTF. The CDR3 DNA is TGTGCCAGCAGCTACTCAGGGGCTGGGGCCAACGTCCTGACTTTC.